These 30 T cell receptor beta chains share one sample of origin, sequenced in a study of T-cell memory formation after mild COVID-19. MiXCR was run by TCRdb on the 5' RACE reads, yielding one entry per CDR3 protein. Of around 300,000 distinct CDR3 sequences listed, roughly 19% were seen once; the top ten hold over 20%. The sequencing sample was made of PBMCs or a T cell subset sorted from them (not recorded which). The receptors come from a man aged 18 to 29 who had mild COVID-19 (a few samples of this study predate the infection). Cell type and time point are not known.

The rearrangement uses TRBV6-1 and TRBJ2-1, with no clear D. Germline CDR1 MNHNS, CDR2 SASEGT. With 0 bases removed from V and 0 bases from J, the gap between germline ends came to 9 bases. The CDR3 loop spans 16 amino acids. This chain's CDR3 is CASSEAKVYSYNEQFF. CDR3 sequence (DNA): TGTGCCAGCAGTGAAGCAAAGGTCTACTCCTACAATGAGCAGTTCTTC.

In DNA, the CDR3 is TGTGCCAGCAGCTTAGGTCTTGGGTACACTGAAGCTTTCTTT. This sequence encodes CASSLGLGYTEAFF. J is TRBJ1-1 and V is TRBV7-8, with D unresolved. V lost 1 base to trimming and J lost 3 bases, with 9 bases between them. This CDR3 is built from 14 residues. Germline CDR1 and CDR2: SGHVS and FQNEAQ. Variable domain in full (rest from reference TRBV7-8 and TRBJ1-1): GAGVSQSPRYKVAKRGQDVALRCDPISGHVSLFWYQQALGQGPEFLTYFQNEAQLDKSGLPSDRFFAERPEGSVSTLKIQRTQQEDSAVYLCASSLGLGYTEAFFGQGTRLTVV.

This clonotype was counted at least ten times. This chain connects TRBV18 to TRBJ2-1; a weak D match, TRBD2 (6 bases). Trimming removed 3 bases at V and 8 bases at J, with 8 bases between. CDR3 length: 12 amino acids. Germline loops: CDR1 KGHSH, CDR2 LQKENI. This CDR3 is CASSPGGDEQFF. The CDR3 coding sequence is TGTGCCAGCTCACCGGGCGGGGATGAGCAGTTCTTC. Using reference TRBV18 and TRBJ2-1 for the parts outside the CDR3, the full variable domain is NAGVMQNPRHLVRRRGQEARLRCSPMKGHSHVYWYRQLPEEGLKFMVYLQKENIIDESGMPKERFSAEFPKEGPSILRIQQVVRGDSAAYFCASSPGGDEQFFGPGTRLTVL.

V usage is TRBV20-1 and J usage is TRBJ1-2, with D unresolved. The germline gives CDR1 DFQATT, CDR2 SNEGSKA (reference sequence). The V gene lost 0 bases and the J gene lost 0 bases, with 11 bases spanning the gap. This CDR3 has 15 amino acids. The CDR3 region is CSARDPLKANYGYTF. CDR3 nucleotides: TGCAGTGCTAGAGACCCCCTTAAGGCTAACTATGGCTACACCTTC.

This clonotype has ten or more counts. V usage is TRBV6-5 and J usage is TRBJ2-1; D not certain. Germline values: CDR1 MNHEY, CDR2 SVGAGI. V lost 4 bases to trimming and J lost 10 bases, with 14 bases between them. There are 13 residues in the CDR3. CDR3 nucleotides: TGTGCCAGCAGTTTGAGTGAGAAAGGAGAGCAGTTCTTC. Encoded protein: CASSLSEKGEQFF.

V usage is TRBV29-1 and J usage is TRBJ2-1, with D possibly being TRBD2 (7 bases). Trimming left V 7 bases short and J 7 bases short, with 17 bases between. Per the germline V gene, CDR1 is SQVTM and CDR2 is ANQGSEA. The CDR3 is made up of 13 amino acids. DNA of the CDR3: TGCAGCGGTGTAGTGGGGGGGCCGAATGAGCAGTTCTTC. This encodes CSGVVGGPNEQFF.

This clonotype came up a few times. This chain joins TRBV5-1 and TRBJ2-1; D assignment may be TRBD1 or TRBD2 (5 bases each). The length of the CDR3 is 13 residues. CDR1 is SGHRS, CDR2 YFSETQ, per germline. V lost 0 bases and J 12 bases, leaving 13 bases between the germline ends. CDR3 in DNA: TGCGCCAGCAGCTTGGCAGAGGGGCTGGGGCAGTTCTTC. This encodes CASSLAEGLGQFF.

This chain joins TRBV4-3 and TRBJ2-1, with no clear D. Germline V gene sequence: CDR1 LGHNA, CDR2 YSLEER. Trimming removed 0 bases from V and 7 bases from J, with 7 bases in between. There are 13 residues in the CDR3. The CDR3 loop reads CASSQDTTNEQFF. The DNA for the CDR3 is TGCGCCAGCAGCCAAGATACAACGAATGAGCAGTTCTTC.

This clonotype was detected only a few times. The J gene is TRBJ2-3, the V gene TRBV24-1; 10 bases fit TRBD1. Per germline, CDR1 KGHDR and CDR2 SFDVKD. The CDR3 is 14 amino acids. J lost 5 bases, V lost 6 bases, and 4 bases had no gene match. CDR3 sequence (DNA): TGTGCCACCAGTCGACAGGGGGCCGGAGATACGCAGTATTTT. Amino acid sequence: CATSRQGAGDTQYF.

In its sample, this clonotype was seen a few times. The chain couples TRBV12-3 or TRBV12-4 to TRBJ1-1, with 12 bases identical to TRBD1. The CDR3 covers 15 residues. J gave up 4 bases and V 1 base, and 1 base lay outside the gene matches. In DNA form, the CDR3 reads TGTGCCAGCAGTTTAGGGGACAGGGGGCCCACTGAAGCTTTCTTT. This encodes CASSLGDRGPTEAFF.

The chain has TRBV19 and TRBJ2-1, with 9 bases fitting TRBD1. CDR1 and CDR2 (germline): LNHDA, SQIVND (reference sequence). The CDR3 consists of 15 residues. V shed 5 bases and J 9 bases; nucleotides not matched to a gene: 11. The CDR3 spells CASSPGTGFPFEQFF. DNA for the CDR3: TGTGCCAGTAGTCCCGGGACAGGGTTCCCTTTTGAGCAGTTCTTC.

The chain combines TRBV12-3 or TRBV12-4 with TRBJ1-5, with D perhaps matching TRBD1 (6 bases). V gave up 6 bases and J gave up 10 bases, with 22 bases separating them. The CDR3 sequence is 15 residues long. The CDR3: CASRRGRGHLVPQHF. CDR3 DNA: TGTGCCAGCAGAAGGGGACGGGGACACCTAGTCCCCCAGCATTTT.

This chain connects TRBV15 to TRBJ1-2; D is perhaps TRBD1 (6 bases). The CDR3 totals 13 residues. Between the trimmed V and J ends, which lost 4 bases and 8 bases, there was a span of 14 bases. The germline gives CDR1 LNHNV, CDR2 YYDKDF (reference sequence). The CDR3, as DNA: TGTGCCACCAGCAAGCCAGGGACACCCGGCTACACCTTC. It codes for CATSKPGTPGYTF.

CDR3 DNA sequence: TGCGCCAGCAGCTTGGGGGACAGGGGGTTTTGGGGCGAGCAGTACTTC. This gives the protein CASSLGDRGFWGEQYF. This chain links TRBV5-1 with TRBJ2-7, with 11 nucleotides matching TRBD1. The CDR3 runs to 16 residues. Unmatched junction bases numbered 8, after V lost 0 bases and J lost 6 bases. Germline V lookup: CDR1 SGHRS, CDR2 YFSETQ.

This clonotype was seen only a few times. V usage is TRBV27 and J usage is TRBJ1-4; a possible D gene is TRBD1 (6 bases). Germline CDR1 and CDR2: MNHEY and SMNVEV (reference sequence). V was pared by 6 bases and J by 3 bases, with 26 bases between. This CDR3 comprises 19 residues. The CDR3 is CASSSNPNRALLSNEKLFF. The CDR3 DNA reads TGTGCCAGCAGCTCGAATCCAAACAGGGCCCTCCTTTCTAATGAAAAACTGTTTTTT. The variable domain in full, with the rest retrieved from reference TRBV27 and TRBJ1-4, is EAQVTQNPRYLITVTGKKLTVTCSQNMNHEYMSWYRQDPGLGLRQIYYSMNVEVTDKGDVPEGYKVSRKEKRNFPLILESPSPNQTSLYFCASSSNPNRALLSNEKLFFGSGTQLSVL.

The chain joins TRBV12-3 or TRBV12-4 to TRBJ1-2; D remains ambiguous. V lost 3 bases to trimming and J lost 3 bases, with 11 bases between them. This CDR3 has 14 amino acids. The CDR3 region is CASSFADWDYGYTF. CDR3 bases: TGTGCCAGCAGTTTCGCGGACTGGGACTATGGCTACACCTTC.

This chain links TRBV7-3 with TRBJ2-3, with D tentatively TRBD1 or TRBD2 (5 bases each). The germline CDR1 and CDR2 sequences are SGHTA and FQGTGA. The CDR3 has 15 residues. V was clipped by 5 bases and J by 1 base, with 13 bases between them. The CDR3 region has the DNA TGTGCCAGCAGCCGGGGACGGTGGGGCACAGATACGCAGTATTTT. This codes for CASSRGRWGTDTQYF.

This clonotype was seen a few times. The CDR3 coding sequence is TGCGCCAGCAGCCAATCCCAATATGGGCCGTGGGAGACCCAGTACTTC. This gives the protein CASSQSQYGPWETQYF. This chain links TRBV4-1 with TRBJ2-5; D gene uncertain. This CDR3 has 16 residues. The germline V gene has CDR1 MGHRA and CDR2 YSYEKL. V lost 2 bases and J 5 bases, leaving 18 bases between the germline ends.

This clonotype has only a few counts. The CDR3 coding sequence is TGTGCCAGCACTCCGGGACAGGGAGTATACGAGCAGTACTTC. The encoded protein is CASTPGQGVYEQYF. The chain uses TRBV25-1 and TRBJ2-7, with 9 bases aligning to TRBD1. V trimming: 7 bases; J trimming: 4 bases; junction bases outside the gene matches: 8. This CDR3 comprises 14 residues. Germline assignment: CDR1 MGHDK and CDR2 SYGVNS.

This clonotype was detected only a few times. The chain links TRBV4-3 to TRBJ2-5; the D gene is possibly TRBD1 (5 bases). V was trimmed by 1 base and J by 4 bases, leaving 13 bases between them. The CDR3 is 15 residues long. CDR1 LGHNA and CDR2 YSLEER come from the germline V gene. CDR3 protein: CASSQVPRVRETQYF. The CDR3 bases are TGCGCCAGCAGCCAAGTTCCCAGGGTTCGAGAGACCCAGTACTTC.

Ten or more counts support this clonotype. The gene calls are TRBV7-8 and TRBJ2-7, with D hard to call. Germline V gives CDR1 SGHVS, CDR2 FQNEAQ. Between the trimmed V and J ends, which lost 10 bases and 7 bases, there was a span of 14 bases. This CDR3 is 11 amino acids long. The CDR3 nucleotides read TGTGCCACCGCTACTTGGCGGGAGCAGTACTTC. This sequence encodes CATATWREQYF.

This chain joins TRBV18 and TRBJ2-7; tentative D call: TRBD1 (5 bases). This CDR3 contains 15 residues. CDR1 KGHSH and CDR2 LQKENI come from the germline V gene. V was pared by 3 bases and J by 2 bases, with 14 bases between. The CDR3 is CASSPVLRGTYEQYF. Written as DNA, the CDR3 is TGTGCCAGCTCACCCGTGCTAAGGGGAACCTACGAGCAGTACTTC.

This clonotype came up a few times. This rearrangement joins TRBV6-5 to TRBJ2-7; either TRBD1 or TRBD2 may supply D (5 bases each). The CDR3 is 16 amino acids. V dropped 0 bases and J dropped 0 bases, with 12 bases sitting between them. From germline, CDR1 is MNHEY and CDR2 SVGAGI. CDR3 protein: CASSYSGAGSSYEQYF. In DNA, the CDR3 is TGTGCCAGCAGTTACTCCGGGGCAGGGAGCTCCTACGAGCAGTACTTC.

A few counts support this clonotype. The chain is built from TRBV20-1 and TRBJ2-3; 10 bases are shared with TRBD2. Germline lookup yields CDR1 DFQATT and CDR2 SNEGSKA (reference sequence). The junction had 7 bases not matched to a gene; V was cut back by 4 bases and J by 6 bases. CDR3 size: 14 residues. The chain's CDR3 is CSATIAGGTDTQYF. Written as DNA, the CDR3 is TGCAGTGCTACGATAGCGGGGGGTACGGATACGCAGTATTTT.

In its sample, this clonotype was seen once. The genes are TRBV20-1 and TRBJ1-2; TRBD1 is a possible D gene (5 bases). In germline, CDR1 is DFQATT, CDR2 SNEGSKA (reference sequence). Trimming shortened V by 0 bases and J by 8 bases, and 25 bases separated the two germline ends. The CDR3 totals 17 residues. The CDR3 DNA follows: TGCAGTGCTAGAGATCTGGGAGAACACATGGGGCGGAGGGGCTACACCTTC. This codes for CSARDLGEHMGRRGYTF.

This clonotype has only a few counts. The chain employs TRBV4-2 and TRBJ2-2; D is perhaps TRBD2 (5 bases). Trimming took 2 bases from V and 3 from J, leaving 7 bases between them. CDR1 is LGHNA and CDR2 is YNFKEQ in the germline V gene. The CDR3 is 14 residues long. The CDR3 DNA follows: TGTGCCAGCAGCCAAAACGGGGACACCGGGGAGCTGTTTTTT. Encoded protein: CASSQNGDTGELFF.

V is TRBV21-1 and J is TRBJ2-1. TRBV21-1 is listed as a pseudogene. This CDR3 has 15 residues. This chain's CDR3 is CASSKVGRRYNEQFF. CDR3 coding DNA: TGTGCCAGCAGCAAAGTAGGACGGAGATACAATGAGCAGTTCTTC.

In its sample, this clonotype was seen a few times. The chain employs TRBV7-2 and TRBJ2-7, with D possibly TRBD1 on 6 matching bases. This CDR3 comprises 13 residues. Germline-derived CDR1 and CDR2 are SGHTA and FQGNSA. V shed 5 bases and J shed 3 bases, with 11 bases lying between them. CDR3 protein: CASSQDRSYEQYF. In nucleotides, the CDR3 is TGTGCCAGCAGCCAAGACAGGAGCTACGAGCAGTACTTC.

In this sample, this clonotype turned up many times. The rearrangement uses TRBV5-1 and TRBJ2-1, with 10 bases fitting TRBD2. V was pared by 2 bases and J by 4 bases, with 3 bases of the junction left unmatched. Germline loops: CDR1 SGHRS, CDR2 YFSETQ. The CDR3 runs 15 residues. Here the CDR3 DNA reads TGCGCCAGCAGCTTAGCGGGGGGGCTATACAATGAGCAGTTCTTC. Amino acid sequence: CASSLAGGLYNEQFF.

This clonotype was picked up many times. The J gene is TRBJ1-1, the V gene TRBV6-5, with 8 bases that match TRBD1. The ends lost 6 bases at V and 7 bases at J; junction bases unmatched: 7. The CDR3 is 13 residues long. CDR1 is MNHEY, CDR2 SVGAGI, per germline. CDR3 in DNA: TGTGCCAGCAGCTACAACAGGGGGAATGAAGCTTTCTTT. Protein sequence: CASSYNRGNEAFF.